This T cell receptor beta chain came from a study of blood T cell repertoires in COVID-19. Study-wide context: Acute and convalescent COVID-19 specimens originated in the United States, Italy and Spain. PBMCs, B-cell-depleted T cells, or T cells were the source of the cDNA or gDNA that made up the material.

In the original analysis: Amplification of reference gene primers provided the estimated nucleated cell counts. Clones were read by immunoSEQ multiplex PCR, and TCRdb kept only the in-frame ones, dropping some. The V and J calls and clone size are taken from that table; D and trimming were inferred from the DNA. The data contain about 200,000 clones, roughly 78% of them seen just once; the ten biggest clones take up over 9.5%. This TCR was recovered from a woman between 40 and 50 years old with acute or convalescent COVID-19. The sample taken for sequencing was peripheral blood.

The CDR3 loop is CASSVVSGKSTDTQYF. The CDR3 DNA is TGTGCCAGCAGCGTAGTAAGCGGCAAAAGCACAGATACGCAGTATTTT. This chain links TRBV9 with TRBJ2-3, with D possibly TRBD2 on 5 matching bases. V lost 0 bases and J lost 0, with 11 bases in between. The CDR3 is made up of 16 amino acids. The germline V gene has CDR1 SGDLS and CDR2 YYNGEE. The variable domain in full, with the rest retrieved from reference TRBV9 and TRBJ2-3, is DSGVTQTPKHLITATGQRVTLRCSPRSGDLSVYWYQQSLDQGLQFLIQYYNGEERAKGNILERFSAQQFPDLHSELNLSSLELGDSALYFCASSVVSGKSTDTQYFGPGTRLTVL.